The clone carrying this T cell receptor (beta chain) occurred a few times. As yet, its antigen is unknown. This sample stems from a study of beta chain features in type 1 diabetes. With 6 bases removed from V and 1 base from J, the gap between germline ends came to 15 bases. This CDR3 comprises 16 residues. The germline gives CDR1 SGHTA, CDR2 FQGNSA. Cell sorting via CD45RO/CCR7/CD25/CD127/CD95/CD27 was performed to obtain CD4+ naive, central memory, regulatory and stem cell-like memory cells. Study results and caveats: Type 1 diabetes patients had moderately but significantly shorter TCRB CDR3s in all four CD4+ subsets. A possible short-template PCR bias applies equally to patients and controls.

Expressed TCRB transcripts were sequenced because the entire RNA isolate underwent reverse transcription. Sequencing used immunoSEQ multiplex PCR; TCRdb keeps in-frame clones, though not all of them. Counted here are more than 550,000 clones, around an eighth occurring once; the ten biggest clones make up less than 0.04%. The specimen was naive CD4+ T cells from blood. The sequence derives from a man younger than 35 with type 1 diabetes. V is TRBV7-2 and J is TRBJ2-2; a weak D match, TRBD2 (5 bases). Here the CDR3 reads CASSPPGSQNTGELFF. The CDR3 DNA sequence: TGTGCCAGCAGTCCTCCGGGGAGCCAGAACACCGGGGAGCTGTTTTTT.